These T cell receptor beta chains were read from a single sample in a study of T-cell reconstitution after alpha-beta-depleted transplantation in children. MiXCR, applied by TCRdb to the PCR reads, yields one record per CDR3 protein. The sample records around 670,000 distinct CDR3 sequences, less than 15% being singletons. This specimen was PBMCs, taken before TCRalphabeta/CD19-depleted stem cell transplant. These receptors all stem from a girl aged 2-10 years with congenital amegakaryocytic thrombocytopenia, due to receive a stem cell transplant. Both conserved end residues are part of each CDR3. The D gene is left open where the match is weak. Size values are once, few and many counts, or a class for expanded clones, and some rows have none.

d_gene	v_gene	j_gene	abundance	CDR3aa	CDR3nt
-	TRBV20-1	TRBJ2-7	-	CSASKPGSYEQYF	TGCAGTGCTAGTAAGCCGGGTTCATACGAGCAGTACTTC
TRBD2	TRBV4-1	TRBJ2-7	few	CASSQQRNWREASNYEQYF	TGCGCCAGCAGCCAGCAGCGGAACTGGCGGGAGGCCTCGAACTACGAGCAGTACTTC
-	TRBV5-1	TRBJ1-1	many	CASTLGEGFSEAFF	TGCGCCAGCACACTCGGCGAGGGGTTCAGTGAAGCTTTCTTT
-	TRBV7-3	TRBJ2-1	few	CASSLNRLGSYNEQFF	TGTGCCAGCAGTTTAAACAGGTTGGGCTCCTACAATGAGCAGTTCTTC
-	TRBV12-3/TRBV12-4	TRBJ2-7	many	CASSFQAPYEQYF	TGTGCCAGCAGTTTCCAGGCTCCCTACGAGCAGTACTTC
TRBD2	TRBV6-5	TRBJ2-1	few	CASSYSTSGGYNEQFF	TGTGCCAGCAGTTACTCAACTAGCGGGGGGTACAATGAGCAGTTCTTC
-	TRBV5-6	TRBJ2-1	many	CASSLEFWNNEQFF	TGTGCCAGCAGCTTAGAGTTCTGGAACAATGAGCAGTTCTTC
-	TRBV5-1	TRBJ2-3	-	CASSLADFVGSGDTQYF	TGCGCCAGCAGCTTGGCAGATTTCGTGGGGTCCGGGGATACGCAGTATTTT
-	TRBV29-1	TRBJ2-5	many	CSVDFETQYF	TGCAGCGTTGACTTCGAGACCCAGTACTTC
-	TRBV20-1	TRBJ2-1	many	CSAMNFGWDEQFF	TGCAGTGCTATGAACTTCGGTTGGGATGAGCAGTTCTTC
-	TRBV5-6	TRBJ2-2	few	CASSLQGSATGELFF	TGTGCCAGCAGCTTGCAAGGGAGCGCCACCGGGGAGCTGTTTTTT
-	TRBV12-3/TRBV12-4	TRBJ2-6	-	CASSSADGTTGANVLTF	TGTGCCAGCAGCTCCGCGGATGGGACGACTGGGGCCAACGTCCTGACTTTC
-	TRBV2	TRBJ2-3	many	CASSDRRGRGTDTQYF	TGTGCCAGCAGTGATAGAAGGGGAAGGGGCACAGATACGCAGTATTTT
-	TRBV6-5	TRBJ2-7	many	CASSYTPSTGEQYF	TGTGCCAGCAGTTACACCCCCTCTACGGGCGAGCAGTACTTC
-	TRBV11-2	TRBJ1-1	-	CASSIGFRGPNTEAFF	TGTGCCAGCAGCATAGGGTTCCGGGGCCCGAACACTGAAGCTTTCTTT
-	TRBV10-3	TRBJ1-2	-	CAISDSGPREDGYTF	TGTGCCATCAGTGACTCTGGGCCGAGAGAAGACGGCTACACCTTC
TRBD2	TRBV7-8	TRBJ2-3	few	CASSSGLTSDTQYF	TGTGCCAGCAGCTCGGGACTAACTTCAGATACGCAGTATTTT
-	TRBV3-1	TRBJ1-1	many	CASSLDLGAEAFF	TGTGCCAGCAGCCTCGACCTGGGGGCTGAAGCTTTCTTT
-	TRBV10-3	TRBJ2-7	many	CAISEFTGLGLKSYEQYF	TGTGCCATCAGTGAGTTTACGGGTTTGGGGTTGAAGTCCTACGAGCAGTACTTC
TRBD1	TRBV5-1	TRBJ2-2	many	CASSLSRGLTGELFF	TGCGCCAGCAGCTTGAGCAGGGGGCTAACCGGGGAGCTGTTTTTT
TRBD2	TRBV27	TRBJ2-7	-	CASSPLGGRAIDEQYF	TGTGCCAGCAGTCCCCTTGGCGGGAGGGCCATCGACGAGCAGTACTTC
-	TRBV5-1	TRBJ2-1	-	CASSTETRTEQFF	TGCGCCAGCAGCACAGAGACTAGGACTGAGCAGTTCTTC
-	TRBV5-1	TRBJ2-7	many	CASSWTPHLVTETYEQYF	TGCGCCAGCAGCTGGACCCCGCATTTGGTGACAGAAACCTACGAGCAGTACTTC
TRBD2	TRBV5-1	TRBJ2-1	many	CASSLEGGRANNEQFF	TGCGCCAGCAGCTTGGAGGGCGGGAGAGCCAACAATGAGCAGTTCTTC
-	TRBV5-5	TRBJ2-1	-	CASSLAPFQSSYNEQFF	TGTGCCAGCAGCTTGGCCCCGTTCCAGAGCTCCTACAATGAGCAGTTCTTC
TRBD1	TRBV20-1	TRBJ1-2	once	CSARGWTGGHGYTF	TGCAGTGCTAGAGGTTGGACAGGGGGCCATGGCTACACCTTC
-	TRBV5-6	TRBJ2-7	few	CASSFGALGNEQYF	TGTGCCAGCAGCTTCGGAGCCCTGGGGAACGAGCAGTACTTC
-	TRBV11-2	TRBJ2-7	many	CASSSAAYEQYF	TGTGCCAGCAGCTCCGCCGCTTACGAGCAGTACTTC
-	TRBV25-1	TRBJ1-1	-	CASSEDWGNTEAFF	TGTGCCAGCAGTGAAGACTGGGGTAACACTGAAGCTTTCTTT